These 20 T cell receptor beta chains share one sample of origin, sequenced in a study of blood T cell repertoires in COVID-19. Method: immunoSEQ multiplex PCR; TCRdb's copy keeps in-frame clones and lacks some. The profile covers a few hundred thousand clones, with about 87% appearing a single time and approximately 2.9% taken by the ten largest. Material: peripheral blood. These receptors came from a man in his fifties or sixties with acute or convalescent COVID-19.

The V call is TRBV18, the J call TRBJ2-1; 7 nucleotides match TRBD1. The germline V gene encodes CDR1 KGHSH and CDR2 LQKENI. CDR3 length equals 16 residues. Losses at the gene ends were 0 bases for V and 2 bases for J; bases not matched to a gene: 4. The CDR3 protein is CASSPPNRGTYNEQFF. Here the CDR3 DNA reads TGTGCCAGCTCACCACCCAACAGGGGCACCTACAATGAGCAGTTCTTC.

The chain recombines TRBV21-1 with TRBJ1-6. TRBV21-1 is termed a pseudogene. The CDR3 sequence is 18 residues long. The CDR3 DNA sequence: TGTGCCAGCAGCAACTGGAGACTTAGGCACCCCTATAATTCACCCCTCCACTTT. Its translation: CASSNWRLRHPYNSPLHF.

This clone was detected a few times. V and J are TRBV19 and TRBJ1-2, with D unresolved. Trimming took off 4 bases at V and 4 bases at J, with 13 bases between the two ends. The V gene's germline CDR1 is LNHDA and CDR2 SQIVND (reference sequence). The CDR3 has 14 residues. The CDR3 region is CASSRRTVLYGYTF. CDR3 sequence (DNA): TGTGCCAGTAGTAGGAGGACCGTCCTCTATGGCTACACCTTC.

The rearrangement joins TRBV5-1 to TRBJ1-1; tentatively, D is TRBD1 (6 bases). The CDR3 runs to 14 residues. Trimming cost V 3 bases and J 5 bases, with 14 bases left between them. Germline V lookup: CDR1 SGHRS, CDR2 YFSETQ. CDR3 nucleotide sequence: TGCGCCAGCAGCTCCACAGGGATCGGGACTGAAGCTTTCTTT. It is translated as CASSSTGIGTEAFF.

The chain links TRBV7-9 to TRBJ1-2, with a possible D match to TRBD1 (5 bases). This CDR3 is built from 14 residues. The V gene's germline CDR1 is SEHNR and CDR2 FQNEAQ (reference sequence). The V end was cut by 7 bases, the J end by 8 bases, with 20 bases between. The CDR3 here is CASTRGSGNRGYTF. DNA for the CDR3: TGTGCCAGCACCCGGGGGTCGGGGAATCGCGGCTACACCTTC.

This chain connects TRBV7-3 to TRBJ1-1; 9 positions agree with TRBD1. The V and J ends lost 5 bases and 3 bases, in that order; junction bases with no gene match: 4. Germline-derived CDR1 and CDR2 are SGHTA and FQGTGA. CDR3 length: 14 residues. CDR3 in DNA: TGTGCCAGCAGCACCGGACAGGGGCACACTGAAGCTTTCTTT. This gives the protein CASSTGQGHTEAFF.

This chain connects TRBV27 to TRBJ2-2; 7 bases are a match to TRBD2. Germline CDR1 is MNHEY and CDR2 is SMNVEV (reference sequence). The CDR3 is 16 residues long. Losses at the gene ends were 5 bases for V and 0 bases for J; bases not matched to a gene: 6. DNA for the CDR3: TGTGCCAGCAGTCTCACCGGGACTACGAACACCGGGGAGCTGTTTTTT. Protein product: CASSLTGTTNTGELFF.

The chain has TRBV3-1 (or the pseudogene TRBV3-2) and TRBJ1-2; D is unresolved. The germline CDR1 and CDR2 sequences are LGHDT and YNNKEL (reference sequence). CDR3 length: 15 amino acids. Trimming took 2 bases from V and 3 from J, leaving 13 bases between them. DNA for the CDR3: TGTGCCAGCAGCCAACCCGCGAGGAACTACTATGGCTACACCTTC. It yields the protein CASSQPARNYYGYTF.

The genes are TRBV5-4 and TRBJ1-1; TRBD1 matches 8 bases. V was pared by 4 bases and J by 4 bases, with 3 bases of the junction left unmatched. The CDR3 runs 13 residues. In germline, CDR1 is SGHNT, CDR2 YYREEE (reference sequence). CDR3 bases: TGTGCCAGCAGCACAGGGGGGGGCACTGAAGCTTTCTTT. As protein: CASSTGGGTEAFF.

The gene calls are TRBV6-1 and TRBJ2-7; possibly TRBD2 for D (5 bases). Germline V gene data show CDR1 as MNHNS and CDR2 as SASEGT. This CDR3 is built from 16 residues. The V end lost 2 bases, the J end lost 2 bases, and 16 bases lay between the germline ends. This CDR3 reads CASSEKKIWGAYEQYF. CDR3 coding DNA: TGTGCCAGCAGTGAAAAAAAGATATGGGGAGCCTACGAGCAGTACTTC.

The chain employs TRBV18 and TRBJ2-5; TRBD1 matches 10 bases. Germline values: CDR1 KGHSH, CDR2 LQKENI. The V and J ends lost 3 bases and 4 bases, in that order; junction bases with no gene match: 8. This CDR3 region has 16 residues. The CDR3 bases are TGTGCCAGCTCACCGATGGGACAGGGGATGGGAGAGACCCAGTACTTC. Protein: CASSPMGQGMGETQYF.

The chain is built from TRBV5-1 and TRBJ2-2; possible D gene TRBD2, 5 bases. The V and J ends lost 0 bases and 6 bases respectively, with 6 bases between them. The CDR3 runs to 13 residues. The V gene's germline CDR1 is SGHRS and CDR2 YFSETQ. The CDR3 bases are TGCGCCAGCAGCTTGGGGGGAGCCGGGGAGCTGTTTTTT. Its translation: CASSLGGAGELFF. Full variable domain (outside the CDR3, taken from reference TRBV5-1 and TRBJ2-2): KAGVTQTPRYLIKTRGQQVTLSCSPISGHRSVSWYQQTPGQGLQFLFEYFSETQRNKGNFPGRFSGRQFSNSRSEMNVSTLELGDSALYLCASSLGGAGELFFGEGSRLTVL.

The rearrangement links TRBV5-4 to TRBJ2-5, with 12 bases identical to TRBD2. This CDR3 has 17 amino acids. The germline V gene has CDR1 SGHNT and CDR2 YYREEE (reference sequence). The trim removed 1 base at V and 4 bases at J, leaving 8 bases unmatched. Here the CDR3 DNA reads TGTGCCAGCAGCTTGCCTAGCGGGGGGGGTCACCGAGAGACCCAGTACTTC. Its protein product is CASSLPSGGGHRETQYF. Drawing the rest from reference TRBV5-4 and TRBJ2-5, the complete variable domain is ETGVTQSPTHLIKTRGQQVTLRCSSQSGHNTVSWYQQALGQGPQFIFQYYREEENGRGNFPPRFSGLQFPNYSSELNVNALELDDSALYLCASSLPSGGGHRETQYFGPGTRLLVL.

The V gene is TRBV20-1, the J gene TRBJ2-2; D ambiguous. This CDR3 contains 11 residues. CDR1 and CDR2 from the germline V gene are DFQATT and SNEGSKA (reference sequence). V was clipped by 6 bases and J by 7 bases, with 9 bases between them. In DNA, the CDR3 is TGCAGTGCAGCCCCCCGCGGGGAGCTGTTTTTT. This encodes CSAAPRGELFF.

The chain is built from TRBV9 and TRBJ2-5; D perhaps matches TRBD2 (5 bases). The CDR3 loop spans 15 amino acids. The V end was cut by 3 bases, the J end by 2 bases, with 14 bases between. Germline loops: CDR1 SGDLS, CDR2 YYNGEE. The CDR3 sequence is CASSAARTSQETQYF. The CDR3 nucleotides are TGTGCCAGCAGCGCCGCACGGACTTCTCAAGAGACCCAGTACTTC. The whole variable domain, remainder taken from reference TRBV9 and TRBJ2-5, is DSGVTQTPKHLITATGQRVTLRCSPRSGDLSVYWYQQSLDQGLQFLIQYYNGEERAKGNILERFSAQQFPDLHSELNLSSLELGDSALYFCASSAARTSQETQYFGPGTRLLVL.

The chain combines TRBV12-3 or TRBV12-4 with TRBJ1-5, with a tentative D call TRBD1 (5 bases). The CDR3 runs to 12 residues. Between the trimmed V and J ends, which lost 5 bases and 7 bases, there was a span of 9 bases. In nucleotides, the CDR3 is TGTGCCAGCAGTGGGGGGGGACAGCCCCAGCATTTT. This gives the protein CASSGGGQPQHF.

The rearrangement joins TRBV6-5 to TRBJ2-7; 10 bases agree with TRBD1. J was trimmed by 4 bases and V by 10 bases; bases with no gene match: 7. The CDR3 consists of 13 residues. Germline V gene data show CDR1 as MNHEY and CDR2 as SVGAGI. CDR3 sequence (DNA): TGTGCCACCGGGGGACAGGGGTCGTACGAGCAGTACTTC. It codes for CATGGQGSYEQYF.

The CDR3 nucleotides read TGTGCCAGCTCATCCCTGACAGGGGCGAGCGGACGAAACACCATATATTTT. This translates into CASSSLTGASGRNTIYF. V is TRBV18 and J is TRBJ1-3, with 8 nucleotides matching TRBD1. This CDR3 has 17 residues. Trimming cost V 5 bases and J 5 bases; bases outside gene matches: 14. The germline V gene has CDR1 KGHSH and CDR2 LQKENI. The entire variable domain, with the rest obtained from reference TRBV18 and TRBJ1-3, is as follows: NAGVMQNPRHLVRRRGQEARLRCSPMKGHSHVYWYRQLPEEGLKFMVYLQKENIIDESGMPKERFSAEFPKEGPSILRIQQVVRGDSAAYFCASSSLTGASGRNTIYFGEGSWLTVV.

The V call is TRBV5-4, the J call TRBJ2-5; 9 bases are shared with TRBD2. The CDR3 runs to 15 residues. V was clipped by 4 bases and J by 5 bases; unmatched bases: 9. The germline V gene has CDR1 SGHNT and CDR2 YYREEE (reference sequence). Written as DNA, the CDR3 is TGTGCCAGCAGCAACCAAGGGCTAGCGGGGGAGACCCAGTACTTC. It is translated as CASSNQGLAGETQYF.

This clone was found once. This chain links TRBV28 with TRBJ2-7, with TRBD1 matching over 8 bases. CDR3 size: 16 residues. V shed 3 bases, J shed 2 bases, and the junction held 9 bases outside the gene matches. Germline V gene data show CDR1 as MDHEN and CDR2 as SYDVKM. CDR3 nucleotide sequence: TGTGCCAGCAGTTTTATATCCAGGGGGCTAGCCTACGAGCAGTACTTC. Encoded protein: CASSFISRGLAYEQYF.